This T cell receptor (beta chain) was documented in a study of cytotoxic CD8 clonotypes in ibrutinib-treated CLL. Study details: With a range of 6 to 36, the median treatment time before response samples were taken was roughly twelve months. Study-wide points: There were differences in sampling times between sustained-remission and progressing patients.

The germline V gene encodes CDR1 DFQATT and CDR2 SNEGSKA (reference sequence). Between the trimmed V and J ends, which lost 6 bases and 4 bases, there was a span of 9 bases. CDR3 size: 11 residues. This clone appeared a few times. Its specificity is not known. Profiling relied on immunoSEQ multiplex PCR, and the TCRdb table lists in-frame clones only, not all of them. Of 120,000 to 150,000 clones listed, about 80% are singletons. The chain couples TRBV20-1 to TRBJ1-2; D is undetermined. Sample: PBMCs, taken after 12 months of ibrutinib treatment. The receptor comes from a human donor with chronic lymphocytic leukemia. This CDR3 reads CSASLTYGYTF. In nucleotides, the CDR3 is TGCAGTGCGAGCCTTACCTATGGCTACACCTTC.